The 2 T cell receptor beta chains reported below all come from one sample, sequenced in a study of blood T cell repertoires in COVID-19. Produced via immunoSEQ multiplex PCR; TCRdb's table is partial and in-frame only. The top ten hold 7.5% to 9.5% of the sample, which has roughly 200,000 clones, around 85% seen once. Sample: peripheral blood. The receptor set was obtained from a woman aged 55-75 years with acute or convalescent COVID-19.

The rearrangement joins TRBV24-1 to TRBJ2-2, with D perhaps TRBD1 (5 bases). V was cut by 5 bases and J by 4 bases, with 13 bases left in between. Germline CDR1 KGHDR, CDR2 SFDVKD. The CDR3 loop spans 15 amino acids. The CDR3 nucleotides read TGTGCCACCAGTGGTCAGGGCTTTGCCACCGGGGAGCTGTTTTTT. Translated: CATSGQGFATGELFF.

The rearrangement uses TRBV5-4 and TRBJ2-2; unclear D gene. Per germline, CDR1 SGHNT and CDR2 YYREEE (reference sequence). V lost 3 bases and J lost 6, with 9 bases in between. This CDR3 has 13 residues. This CDR3 reads CASSSPFSGELFF. CDR3 nucleotide sequence: TGTGCCAGCAGCTCCCCCTTTTCCGGGGAGCTGTTTTTT.